What follows are 27 T cell receptor beta chains derived from one specimen sequenced in a study of control samples from healthy donors and cancer patients. This table comes from immunoSEQ multiplex PCR, and its TCRdb copy is limited to in-frame clones, with some not included. Seen here are about 120,000 clones, roughly 92% observed once, and the top ten hold around 5.1%. The sample consisted of blood. These TCRs come from a man in his late teens or twenties in good health.

The CDR3 DNA is TGTGCCAGTAGTACTTGGGGACAGGGGGCCCCCGAGCAGTACTTC. Amino acid sequence: CASSTWGQGAPEQYF. The chain is built from TRBV19 and TRBJ2-7; the match to TRBD1 covers 12 bases. Germline assignment: CDR1 LNHDA and CDR2 SQIVND (reference sequence). The ends lost 4 bases at V and 6 bases at J; junction bases unmatched: 7. There are 15 residues in the CDR3.

As regards this clone: An end of the junction does not agree with germline; a read error may underlie this. The chain recombines TRBV5-1 with TRBJ2-5; 10 bases match TRBD2. The CDR3 extends over 17 amino acids. Per the germline V gene, CDR1 is SGHRS and CDR2 is YFSETQ. CDR3 region: CARSSRGQRGGEETQYF. CDR3 nucleotide sequence: TGCGCCCGCAGCTCACGGGGCCAGCGGGGGGGCGAAGAGACCCAGTACTTC. Together with reference TRBV5-1 and TRBJ2-5, the CDR3 gives the full variable domain: KAGVTQTPRYLIKTRGQQVTLSCSPISGHRSVSWYQQTPGQGLQFLFEYFSETQRNKGNFPGRFSGRQFSNSRSEMNVSTLELGDSALYLCARSSRGQRGGEETQYFGPGTRLLVL.

The count of this clone is one. The gene calls are TRBV2 and TRBJ1-2; D is undetermined. V dropped 8 bases and J dropped 0 bases, with 16 bases sitting between them. Germline V gives CDR1 SNHLY, CDR2 FYNNEI. The CDR3 covers 15 residues. CDR3 coding DNA: TGTGCCAGCGTTGAAACGGCCCCAGCTAACTATGGCTACACCTTC. Protein product: CASVETAPANYGYTF.

The chain couples TRBV5-6 to TRBJ1-5; TRBD1 matches 9 bases. Germline lookup yields CDR1 SGHDT and CDR2 YYEEEE. Trimming took 3 bases from V and 1 from J; bases not matched to a gene: 5. The CDR3 runs to 16 residues. Here the CDR3 reads CASSWGGQGSNQPQHF. The CDR3 bases are TGTGCCAGCAGCTGGGGGGGACAGGGAAGCAATCAGCCCCAGCATTTT.

The count of this clone is one. In DNA, the CDR3 is TGTGCCAGTAGTATAGATCTCGGGGACGGTCTCCTCGGCGAGCAGTACTTC. Translated, it gives CASSIDLGDGLLGEQYF. The chain combines TRBV19 with TRBJ2-7, with D perhaps TRBD1 or TRBD2 (5 bases each). The CDR3 spans 17 residues. The germline V gene encodes CDR1 LNHDA and CDR2 SQIVND (reference sequence). Trimming removed 0 bases from V and 6 bases from J, with 21 bases in between. The full variable domain, rest sourced from reference TRBV19 and TRBJ2-7, is DGGITQSPKYLFRKEGQNVTLSCEQNLNHDAMYWYRQDPGQGLRLIYYSQIVNDFQKGDIAEGYSVSREKKESFPLTVTSAQKNPTAFYLCASSIDLGDGLLGEQYFGPGTRLTVT.

CDR3 sequence reads: CAWSRGPGEDDGYTF. The CDR3 DNA follows: TGTGCCTGGAGTCGGGGGCCAGGGGAAGACGATGGCTACACCTTC. The rearrangement uses TRBV30 and TRBJ1-2; a weak D match, TRBD1 (6 bases). The CDR3 is made up of 15 amino acids. V was trimmed by 2 bases and J by 6 bases, leaving 19 bases between them. The V gene's germline CDR1 is GTSNPN and CDR2 SVGIG (reference sequence).

This chain connects TRBV12-5 to TRBJ2-5, with TRBD2 matching 9 bases. This CDR3 is built from 13 residues. The V gene end was trimmed by 5 bases and the J gene end by 3 bases; junction bases not matched to a gene: 1. Germline V gene lookup returns CDR1 LGHNT and CDR2 FRNRAP. CDR3 bases: TGTGCTAGTGGTGCTAGCGGGGAAGAGACCCAGTACTTC. It translates to CASGASGEETQYF.

The chain has TRBV5-1 and TRBJ2-1; possibly TRBD1 for D (5 bases). This CDR3 is built from 15 residues. CDR1 and CDR2 from the germline V gene are SGHRS and YFSETQ. Trimming cost V 4 bases and J 2 bases, with 13 bases left between them. CDR3: CASSPEPGTYNEQFF. CDR3 bases: TGCGCCAGCAGCCCGGAACCAGGGACCTACAATGAGCAGTTCTTC.

The rearrangement uses TRBV9 and TRBJ2-1; TRBD2 matches at 8 bases. In germline, CDR1 is SGDLS, CDR2 YYNGEE. V gave up 0 bases and J gave up 15 bases; unmatched junction bases: 14. This CDR3 has 15 amino acids. CDR3 residues: CASSVGGTSDNEGFF. CDR3 coding DNA: TGTGCCAGCAGCGTAGGTGGGACTAGTGACAATGAGGGGTTCTTC.

V gene TRBV12-2 combines with J gene TRBJ2-1; the DNA was not used to check the table's D call, TRBD1. TRBV12-2 constitutes a pseudogene. This CDR3 comprises 15 residues. This chain's CDR3 is CASPLGSLNRNEQFF. The CDR3 region has the DNA TGTGCAAGTCCCCTTGGCAGTTTAAACAGGAATGAGCAGTTCTTC.

The chain recombines TRBV5-1 with TRBJ2-1; 9 bases fit TRBD2. Losses at the gene ends were 5 bases for V and 2 bases for J; bases not matched to a gene: 8. CDR1 is SGHRS and CDR2 is YFSETQ in the germline V gene. CDR3 length: 16 amino acids. CDR3 sequence reads: CASRGASGDTYNEQFF. The CDR3 DNA reads TGCGCCAGCAGAGGGGCTAGCGGGGACACCTACAATGAGCAGTTCTTC.

CDR3 sequence: CASSLDKTQYF. DNA for the CDR3: TGTGCCAGCAGCTTAGATAAGACCCAGTACTTC. The genes are TRBV7-9 and TRBJ2-5; D not certain. The V gene lost 1 base and the J gene lost 6 bases, with 3 bases spanning the gap. This CDR3 has 11 residues. The V gene's germline CDR1 is SEHNR and CDR2 FQNEAQ (reference sequence).

This clone was seen a handful of times. The identical CDR3 is also encoded by other nucleotide sequences in the sample. The chain combines TRBV7-2 with TRBJ2-3; 10 nucleotides line up with TRBD2. The length of the CDR3 is 18 residues. The germline V gene encodes CDR1 SGHTA and CDR2 FQGNSA. The junction had 16 bases not matched to a gene; V was cut back by 2 bases and J by 8 bases. For the CDR3, the DNA is TGTGCCAGCAGCTTACGTTCGCTAGCGGGGGCCGGTGGGGGTACGCAGTATTTT. Translation: CASSLRSLAGAGGGTQYF.

This rearrangement joins TRBV6-5 to TRBJ1-2, with D unresolved. V was cut by 2 bases and J by 7 bases, with 14 bases left in between. Germline CDR1 is MNHEY and CDR2 is SVGAGI. The CDR3 is made up of 14 amino acids. Here the CDR3 DNA reads TGTGCCAGCAGTTACCGTCTAGGCGGTCGTGGCTACACCTTC. Encoded protein: CASSYRLGGRGYTF.

V gene TRBV5-5 combines with J gene TRBJ1-3; D unresolved. Germline lookup yields CDR1 SGHKS and CDR2 YYEKEE (reference sequence). Trimming stripped 4 bases from V and 0 bases from J, with 14 bases between. The CDR3 extends over 16 amino acids. The CDR3 DNA follows: TGTGCCAGCAGCCTAGGGCCGACGAGCTCTGGAAACACCATATATTTT. It is translated as CASSLGPTSSGNTIYF.

For the CDR3, the DNA is TGTGCCAGCAGCTTCACTAGCGGGTCCTACAATGAGCAGTTCTTC. Protein sequence: CASSFTSGSYNEQFF. This chain uses TRBV2 with TRBJ2-1, with 9 bases aligning to TRBD2. Germline-derived CDR1 and CDR2 are SNHLY and FYNNEI. J lost 1 base, V lost 6 bases, and 4 bases had no gene match. This CDR3 is built from 15 residues.

V gene TRBV14 combines with J gene TRBJ1-1; D remains unclear. CDR1 is SGHDN, CDR2 FVKESK, per germline. The CDR3 sequence is 14 residues long. Trimming removed 5 bases at V and 2 bases at J, with 12 bases between. Here the CDR3 DNA reads TGTGCCAGCAGCGAAGTTGGAGGAAACACTGAAGCTTTCTTT. This sequence encodes CASSEVGGNTEAFF.

V and J are TRBV4-1 and TRBJ2-7; maybe TRBD2 (6 bases). This CDR3 comprises 15 residues. V was shortened by 1 base and J by 4 bases, with 14 bases between the two germline ends. CDR1 MGHRA and CDR2 YSYEKL come from the germline V gene. In DNA, the CDR3 is TGCGCCAGCAGCCAAGGGAAACTAGCCGGTTACGAGCAGTACTTC. Translation gives CASSQGKLAGYEQYF.

This chain links TRBV10-3 with TRBJ2-7; possible D gene TRBD1, 6 bases. The CDR3 extends over 12 amino acids. Looked up from germline, CDR1 is ENHRY and CDR2 is SYGVKD. The V end lost 3 bases, the J end lost 8 bases, and 11 bases lay between the germline ends. In DNA form, the CDR3 reads TGTGCCATCAGTGACTCAGGGGCCCAGCAGTACTTC. This gives the protein CAISDSGAQQYF.

The CDR3 nucleotides are TGTGCCATCAGGGGGCCCACTGAAGCTTTCTTT. This codes for CAIRGPTEAFF. This sequence joins TRBV10-3 and TRBJ1-1, with a weak D call TRBD1 (5 bases). This CDR3 is 11 amino acids long. Germline lookup yields CDR1 ENHRY and CDR2 SYGVKD. Trimming stripped 6 bases from V and 4 bases from J, with 6 bases between.

CDR3 sequence: CASSPASGGAVDTQYF. DNA of the CDR3: TGTGCCAGCAGTCCCGCCAGCGGGGGGGCGGTAGATACGCAGTATTTT. V usage is TRBV28 and J usage is TRBJ2-3, with 10 bases matching TRBD2. The V segment lost 5 bases and the J segment 5 bases; nucleotides outside the gene matches: 10. The CDR3 spans 16 residues. Germline CDR1 MDHEN, CDR2 SYDVKM.

The chain carries TRBV6-5 and TRBJ1-1; 7 positions match TRBD1. Per the germline V gene, CDR1 is MNHEY and CDR2 is SVGAGI. V gave up 0 bases and J gave up 6 bases; unmatched junction bases: 7. This CDR3 has 15 residues. The CDR3 spells CASSYSEGAKAEAFF. CDR3 bases: TGTGCCAGCAGTTACTCGGAGGGGGCAAAGGCTGAAGCTTTCTTT.

V and J are TRBV6-5 and TRBJ2-5; D is possibly TRBD1 or TRBD2 (5 bases each). Trimming cost V 11 bases and J 1 base, with 17 bases left between them. The CDR3 is 14 amino acids. The germline CDR1 and CDR2 sequences are MNHEY and SVGAGI. The CDR3 spells CAGRTLGVQETQYF. Here the CDR3 DNA reads TGTGCCGGGAGAACGCTAGGGGTCCAAGAGACCCAGTACTTC.

CDR3 in amino acids: CASSPRPNTEAFF. The CDR3 nucleotides are TGTGCCAGCAGCCCTAGACCGAACACTGAAGCTTTCTTT. This chain uses TRBV11-2 with TRBJ1-1; D gene uncertain. Germline V gene sequence: CDR1 SGHAT, CDR2 FQNNGV. The CDR3 runs to 13 residues. Trimming pared 5 bases from V and 1 base from J, leaving 8 bases between.

The chain recombines TRBV11-3 with TRBJ2-7; 7 bases agree with TRBD1. Looked up from germline, CDR1 is SGHNT and CDR2 is YENEEA. Unmatched junction bases numbered 6, after V lost 5 bases and J lost 5 bases. This CDR3 is 13 amino acids long. DNA of the CDR3: TGTGCCAGCAGCGAGGGGGCAGAACACGAGCAGTACTTC. It yields the protein CASSEGAEHEQYF. The full variable domain, completed using reference TRBV11-3 and TRBJ2-7, is EAGVVQSPRYKIIEKKQPVAFWCNPISGHNTLYWYLQNLGQGPELLIRYENEEAVDDSQLPKDRFSAERLKGVDSTLKIQPAELGDSAVYLCASSEGAEHEQYFGPGTRLTVT.

The J gene is TRBJ1-2, the V gene TRBV28, with D hard to call. Germline V gene data show CDR1 as MDHEN and CDR2 as SYDVKM. Trimming left V 5 bases short and J 6 bases short, with 10 bases between. The CDR3 length is 12 residues. For the CDR3, the DNA is TGTGCCAGCAGTATCTTATATGATGGCTACACCTTC. Its protein product is CASSILYDGYTF.

The chain is built from TRBV11-1 and TRBJ2-3; tentatively, D is TRBD1 or TRBD2 (5 bases each). Germline V gene sequence: CDR1 SGHAT, CDR2 FQDESV (reference sequence). The CDR3 length is 15 residues. Trimming removed 3 bases from V and 2 bases from J, with 12 bases in between. The CDR3 here is CASSFRDRITDTQYF. DNA of the CDR3: TGTGCCAGCAGCTTTCGGGACCGAATCACAGATACGCAGTATTTT. Complete variable domain (other parts from reference TRBV11-1 and TRBJ2-3): EAEVAQSPRYKITEKSQAVAFWCDPISGHATLYWYRQILGQGPELLVQFQDESVVDDSQLPKDRFSAERLKGVDSTLKIQPAELGDSAMYLCASSFRDRITDTQYFGPGTRLTVL.